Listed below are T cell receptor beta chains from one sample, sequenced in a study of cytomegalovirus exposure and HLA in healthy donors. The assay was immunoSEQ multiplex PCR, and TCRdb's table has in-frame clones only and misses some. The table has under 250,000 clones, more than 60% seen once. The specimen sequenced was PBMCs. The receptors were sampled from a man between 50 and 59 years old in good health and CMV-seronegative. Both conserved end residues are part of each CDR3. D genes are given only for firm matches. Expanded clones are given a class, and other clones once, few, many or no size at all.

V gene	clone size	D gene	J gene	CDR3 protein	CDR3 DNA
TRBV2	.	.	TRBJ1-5	CASRGHSNQPQHF	TGTGCCAGCAGGGGGCATAGCAATCAGCCCCAGCATTTT
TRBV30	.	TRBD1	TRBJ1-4	CAWSGTGGFEKLFF	TGTGCCTGGAGCGGTACAGGGGGTTTTGAAAAACTGTTTTTT
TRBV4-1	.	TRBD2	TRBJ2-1	CASSSFRLAYNEQFF	TGCGCCAGCAGCTCCTTCCGACTAGCGTACAATGAGCAGTTCTTC
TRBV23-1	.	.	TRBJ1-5	CASSQSDSRLINQPQHF	TGCGCCAGCAGTCAGTCTGACAGCCGCCTGATAAATCAGCCCCAGCATTTT
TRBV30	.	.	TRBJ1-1	CAWSGDVRGEAFF	TGTGCCTGGAGCGGGGATGTCAGGGGTGAAGCTTTCTTT
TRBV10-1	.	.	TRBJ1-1	CASSEGWGGTEAFF	TGCGCCAGCAGTGAGGGTTGGGGGGGCACTGAAGCTTTCTTT
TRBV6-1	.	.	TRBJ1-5	CASSEATVRGSNQPQHF	TGTGCCAGCAGTGAAGCTACCGTAAGAGGGAGCAATCAGCCCCAGCATTTT
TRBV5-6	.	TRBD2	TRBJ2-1	CASSSLAGEDEQFF	TGTGCCAGCAGCTCACTAGCGGGAGAAGATGAGCAGTTCTTC
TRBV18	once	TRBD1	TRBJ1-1	CASRWTGDTEAFF	TGTGCCAGCCGCTGGACAGGAGACACTGAAGCTTTCTTT
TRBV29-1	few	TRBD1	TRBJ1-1	CSVLSGGSTEAFF	TGCAGCGTTTTATCAGGGGGCTCCACTGAAGCTTTCTTT
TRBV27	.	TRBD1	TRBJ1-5	CASRTGGAGGQPQHF	TGTGCCAGCAGGACAGGGGGCGCAGGTGGTCAGCCCCAGCATTTT
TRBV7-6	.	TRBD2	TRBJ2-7	CASSFSSGAYEQYF	TGTGCCAGCAGCTTCTCTAGCGGAGCGTACGAGCAGTACTTC
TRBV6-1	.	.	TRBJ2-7	CASLPTGRTHYEQYF	TGTGCCAGCTTACCCACAGGGCGGACCCACTACGAGCAGTACTTC
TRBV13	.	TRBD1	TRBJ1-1	CASSLGDRVVVNTEAFF	TGTGCCAGCAGCTTAGGGGACAGGGTAGTGGTGAACACTGAAGCTTTCTTT
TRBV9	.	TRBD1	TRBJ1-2	CASSGAYGQGNYGYTF	TGTGCCAGCAGTGGGGCTTATGGACAGGGGAACTATGGCTACACCTTC
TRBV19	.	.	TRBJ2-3	CASSVGGVITDTQYF	TGTGCCAGTAGTGTGGGTGGAGTAATTACAGATACGCAGTATTTT
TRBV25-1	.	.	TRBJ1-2	CASTPGGNYGYTF	TGTGCCAGCACGCCGGGGGGAAACTATGGCTACACCTTC
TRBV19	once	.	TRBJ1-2	CASSILLGHNYGYTF	TGTGCCAGTAGTATCCTATTGGGACATAACTATGGCTACACCTTC
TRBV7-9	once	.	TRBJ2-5	CASRSMEETQYF	TGTGCCAGCAGATCTATGGAAGAGACCCAGTACTTC
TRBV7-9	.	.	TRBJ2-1	CASSSSGQNYNEQFF	TGTGCCAGCAGCTCCTCGGGACAAAACTACAATGAGCAGTTCTTC
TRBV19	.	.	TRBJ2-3	CASSTSVRARDTQYF	TGTGCCAGTAGTACTTCTGTGAGGGCTAGAGATACGCAGTATTTT
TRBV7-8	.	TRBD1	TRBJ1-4	CASSSGTGNEKLFF	TGTGCCAGCAGCTCCGGGACAGGGAATGAAAAACTGTTTTTT
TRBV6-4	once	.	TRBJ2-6	CASSDSLSGANVLTF	TGTGCCAGCAGTGATTCCCTCTCTGGGGCCAACGTCCTGACTTTC
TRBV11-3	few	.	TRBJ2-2	CASSLRGATSTGELFF	TGTGCCAGCAGCTTAAGGGGCGCGACTAGTACCGGGGAGCTGTTTTTT
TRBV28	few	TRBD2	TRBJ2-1	CASSRTSGSNEQFF	TGTGCCAGCAGCAGGACTAGCGGGAGCAATGAGCAGTTCTTC
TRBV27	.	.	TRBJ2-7	CASSHRARSYEQYF	TGTGCCAGCAGCCACAGGGCACGCTCCTACGAGCAGTACTTC
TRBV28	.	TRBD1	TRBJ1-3	CASKPQGASGNTIYF	TGTGCCAGCAAGCCACAGGGGGCATCAGGAAACACCATATATTTT
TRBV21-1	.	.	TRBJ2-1	CASSKERVQLNEQFF	TGTGCCAGCAGCAAAGAGAGAGTACAGCTGAATGAGCAGTTCTTC
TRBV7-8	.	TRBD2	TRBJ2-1	CASSPPLRLAGNIYEQFF	TGTGCCAGCAGCCCGCCCTTGAGGCTAGCGGGAAACATTTATGAGCAGTTCTTC
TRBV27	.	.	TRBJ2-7	CASSLSSPNNEQYF	TGTGCCAGCAGTTTATCTAGCCCTAACAACGAGCAGTACTTC
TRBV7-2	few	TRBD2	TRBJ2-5	CASSASGRGETQYF	TGTGCCAGCAGCGCTAGCGGGAGGGGAGAGACCCAGTACTTC
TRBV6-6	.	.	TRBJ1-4	CASSYAPRGTNEKLFF	TGTGCCAGCAGTTACGCCCCCAGGGGTACTAATGAAAAACTGTTTTTT
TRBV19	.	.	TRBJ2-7	CASSSDEALYEQYF	TGTGCCAGTAGTAGCGATGAAGCGCTTTACGAGCAGTACTTC
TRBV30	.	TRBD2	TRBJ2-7	CAWSVSREHPYF	TGTGCCTGGAGTGTCTCGCGGGAGCACCCGTACTTC
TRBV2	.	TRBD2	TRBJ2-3	CASSPGLGVADTQYF	TGTGCCAGTTCTCCGGGACTAGGTGTGGCAGATACGCAGTATTTT
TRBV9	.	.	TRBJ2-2	CASSKSLGGGNTGELFF	TGTGCCAGCAGCAAGTCCCTAGGGGGGGGGAACACCGGGGAGCTGTTTTTT
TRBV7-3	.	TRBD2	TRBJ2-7	CASSFSGSGYEQYF	TGTGCCAGCAGCTTTAGCGGGAGTGGTTACGAGCAGTACTTC
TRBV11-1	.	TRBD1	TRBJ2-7	CASSSDRTYSYEQYF	TGTGCCAGCAGCTCGGACAGGACCTACTCCTACGAGCAGTACTTC
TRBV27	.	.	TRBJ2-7	CASSRDSSYEQYF	TGTGCCAGCAGTCGGGACTCATCCTACGAGCAGTACTTC
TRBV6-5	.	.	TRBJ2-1	CASSYSGATYNEQFF	TGTGCCAGCAGTTACTCAGGGGCTACCTACAATGAGCAGTTCTTC
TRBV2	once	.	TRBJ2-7	CASVPGVVQYF	TGTGCCAGCGTCCCAGGGGTGGTGCAGTACTTC
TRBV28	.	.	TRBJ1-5	CASKDSYVGNQPQHF	TGTGCCAGCAAGGACAGCTATGTGGGCAATCAGCCCCAGCATTTT
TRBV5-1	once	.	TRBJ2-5	CASSLNGAQVQETQYF	TGCGCCAGCAGCTTGAATGGGGCGCAAGTCCAAGAGACCCAGTACTTC
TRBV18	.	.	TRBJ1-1	CASSPGQLDTEAFF	TGTGCCAGCTCACCAGGACAGTTGGACACTGAAGCTTTCTTT
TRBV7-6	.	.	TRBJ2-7	CASSLGRRSYEQYF	TGTGCCAGCAGTTTGGGTAGGAGATCCTACGAGCAGTACTTC
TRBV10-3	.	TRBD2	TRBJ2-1	CAIRASSGSYNEQFF	TGTGCCATCAGAGCATCTAGCGGCTCCTACAATGAGCAGTTCTTC
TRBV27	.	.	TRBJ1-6	CASSSSETANSPLHF	TGTGCCAGCAGTTCCTCGGAGACAGCAAATTCACCCCTCCACTTT
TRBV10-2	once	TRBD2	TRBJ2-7	CASTERGYEQYF	TGCGCCAGCACTGAGCGGGGCTACGAGCAGTACTTC
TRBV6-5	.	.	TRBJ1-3	CASSPGQFSGNTIYF	TGTGCCAGCAGCCCTGGACAATTCTCTGGAAACACCATATATTTT
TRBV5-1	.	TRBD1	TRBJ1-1	CASSGTGITEAFF	TGCGCCAGCAGCGGGACAGGGATCACTGAAGCTTTCTTT
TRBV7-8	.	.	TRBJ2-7	CASSLGGPSYEQYF	TGTGCCAGCAGCTTGGGGGGGCCCTCCTACGAGCAGTACTTC
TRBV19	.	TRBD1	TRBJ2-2	CASSRQGRRGSTGELFF	TGTGCCAGTAGCAGACAGGGCCGGAGAGGAAGCACCGGGGAGCTGTTTTTT
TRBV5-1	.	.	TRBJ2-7	CASSLGGGGSLGSSYEQYF	TGCGCCAGCAGCTTGGGAGGCGGGGGCTCTCTGGGTAGCTCCTACGAGCAGTACTTC
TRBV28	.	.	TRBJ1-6	CASSLGRGGGSPLHF	TGTGCCAGCAGTTTAGGGCGGGGAGGCGGTTCACCCCTCCACTTT
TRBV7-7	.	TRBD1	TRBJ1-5	CASSSAGQGRDSNQPQHF	TGTGCCAGCAGCTCCGCGGGACAGGGCAGGGATAGCAATCAGCCCCAGCATTTT
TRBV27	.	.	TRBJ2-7	CASRSGLAYEQYF	TGTGCCAGCAGATCCGGACTTGCCTACGAGCAGTACTTC
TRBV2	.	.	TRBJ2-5	CASSARQHETQYF	TGTGCCAGCAGTGCCCGACAGCACGAGACCCAGTACTTC